These 30 T cell receptor beta chains originate from one sample sequenced in a study of identical twins. TCRdb re-called the 5' RACE reads through MiXCR, storing one row per CDR3 protein. The repertoire holds about 150,000 distinct CDR3 sequences, under 4.5% seen once, with approximately 7.7% in the top ten. The sample was memory T cells sorted from blood. These receptors came from a man in his late teens or twenties in good health.

At least ten counts were recorded for this clonotype. The V call is TRBV28, the J call TRBJ2-2, with 10 nucleotides matching TRBD1. The length of the CDR3 is 15 residues. The germline V gene encodes CDR1 MDHEN and CDR2 SYDVKM. The trim removed 6 bases at V and 6 bases at J, leaving 7 bases unmatched. The CDR3 DNA reads as TGTGCCAGCAGGCCGGGACAGGGGATTCCCGGGGAGCTGTTTTTT. Its translation: CASRPGQGIPGELFF.

The V call is TRBV20-1, the J call TRBJ2-5; D possibly corresponds to TRBD2 (5 bases). Germline CDR1 and CDR2: DFQATT and SNEGSKA (reference sequence). V was pared by 6 bases and J by 5 bases, with 10 bases between. The CDR3 contains 11 residues. CDR3 amino acids: CSAARGETQYF. Written as DNA, the CDR3 is TGCAGTGCGGCTCGCGGGGAGACCCAGTACTTC.

In this sample, this clonotype turned up many times. The CDR3 sequence: CASSQEGSSGRATDTQYF. The CDR3 nucleotides are TGCGCCAGCAGCCAAGAGGGGTCCAGCGGGAGGGCCACAGATACGCAGTATTTT. The chain is built from TRBV4-1 and TRBJ2-3; 10 bases map to TRBD2. Germline values: CDR1 MGHRA, CDR2 YSYEKL. J was trimmed by 2 bases and V by 0 bases; bases with no gene match: 8. CDR3 length: 18 residues.

The chain links TRBV30 to TRBJ2-5; 8 nucleotides line up with TRBD2. V was clipped by 1 base and J by 2 bases; unmatched bases: 6. The CDR3 has 15 residues. CDR1 is GTSNPN, CDR2 SVGIG, per germline (reference sequence). CDR3 region: CAWSELADIQETQYF. In DNA, the CDR3 is TGTGCCTGGAGTGAACTAGCGGATATACAAGAGACCCAGTACTTC.

This clonotype was seen many times. The chain links TRBV29-1 to TRBJ1-1; D not resolved. CDR1 is SQVTM, CDR2 ANQGSEA, per germline. This CDR3 is built from 13 residues. Trimming removed 0 bases at V and 1 base at J, with 6 bases between. Written as DNA, the CDR3 is TGCAGCGTTGAAGACAGCCGGAACACTGAAGCTTTCTTT. Protein sequence: CSVEDSRNTEAFF. The whole variable domain, filled in from reference TRBV29-1 and TRBJ1-1, reads SAVISQKPSRDICQRGTSLTIQCQVDSQVTMMFWYRQQPGQSLTLIATANQGSEATYESGFVIDKFPISRPNLTFSTLTVSNMSPEDSSIYLCSVEDSRNTEAFFGQGTRLTVV.

This clonotype was seen at least ten times. The V call is TRBV5-1, the J call TRBJ1-2; TRBD1 aligns across 7 bases. The germline V gene has CDR1 SGHRS and CDR2 YFSETQ. Losses at the gene ends were 2 bases for V and 3 bases for J; bases not matched to a gene: 1. The CDR3 runs 13 residues. The CDR3 DNA sequence: TGCGCCAGCAGCTTAGACAGGGACTATGGCTACACCTTC. Translating it yields CASSLDRDYGYTF. Full variable domain (remainder filled in from reference TRBV5-1 and TRBJ1-2): KAGVTQTPRYLIKTRGQQVTLSCSPISGHRSVSWYQQTPGQGLQFLFEYFSETQRNKGNFPGRFSGRQFSNSRSEMNVSTLELGDSALYLCASSLDRDYGYTFGSGTRLTVV.

This clonotype was seen at least ten times. The chain uses TRBV7-9 and TRBJ2-1; 10 nucleotides align to TRBD2. Germline V gives CDR1 SEHNR, CDR2 FQNEAQ (reference sequence). The CDR3 is 15 amino acids. V dropped 5 bases and J dropped 6; count of bases not matched to a gene: 7. The CDR3 loop reads CASSGLAGVPNEQFF. Here the CDR3 DNA reads TGTGCCAGCAGCGGGCTAGCGGGAGTCCCCAATGAGCAGTTCTTC.

Ten or more counts support this clonotype. The chain recombines TRBV28 with TRBJ2-4; 8 bases align to TRBD2. Per the germline V gene, CDR1 is MDHEN and CDR2 is SYDVKM. This CDR3 spans 14 amino acids. Germline trimming cut 7 bases from V and 1 base from J; bases unmatched to any gene: 3. The DNA of the CDR3 is TGTGCCAGCACTCCGGGGGGGGCCAAAAACATTCAGTACTTC. This translates into CASTPGGAKNIQYF.

This clonotype was seen many times. The gene calls are TRBV18 and TRBJ2-7, with 10 bases lining up with TRBD1. Germline CDR1 and CDR2: KGHSH and LQKENI. The CDR3 covers 14 residues. The V segment lost 3 bases and the J segment 4 bases; nucleotides outside the gene matches: 3. The CDR3 protein is CASSPGQGLYEQYF. The DNA of the CDR3 is TGTGCCAGCTCACCGGGACAGGGGTTATACGAGCAGTACTTC.

This clonotype was counted many times. The chain employs TRBV5-5 and TRBJ1-4; no definite D call. Germline CDR1 and CDR2: SGHKS and YYEKEE (reference sequence). The CDR3 has 12 residues. V was pared by 0 bases and J by 16 bases, with 13 bases between. CDR3 bases: TGTGCCAGCAGCTTGGAGGCCGGACCAGGGTTTTTT. This sequence encodes CASSLEAGPGFF.

This clonotype was seen at least ten times. This chain links TRBV28 with TRBJ1-2; D may be TRBD1 (6 bases). CDR3 length: 13 residues. The germline CDR1 and CDR2 sequences are MDHEN and SYDVKM. Trimming cost V 7 bases and J 3 bases, with 12 bases left between them. This CDR3 is CASKRGRDYGYTF. The CDR3 DNA reads as TGTGCCAGCAAGAGGGGGAGGGACTATGGCTACACCTTC.

This clonotype has ten or more counts. The J gene is TRBJ2-3, the V gene TRBV7-6; 7 bases are a match to TRBD1. Germline assignment: CDR1 SGHVS and CDR2 FNYEAQ. This CDR3 region has 17 residues. J was trimmed by 2 bases and V by 2 bases; bases with no gene match: 10. In DNA, the CDR3 is TGTGCCAGCAGCTTACAATATAGGGGGCGCGCCACAGATACGCAGTATTTT. Residues: CASSLQYRGRATDTQYF.

The table lists this clonotype with many counts. This chain links TRBV7-2 with TRBJ2-2, with 11 bases identical to TRBD2. CDR1 SGHTA and CDR2 FQGNSA come from the germline V gene. CDR3 length: 15 residues. With 7 bases clipped from V and 3 bases from J, the junction kept 4 bases outside the gene matches. In DNA, the CDR3 is TGTGCCAGCAAGCGGACTAGCGGGTACACCGGGGAGCTGTTTTTT. It translates to CASKRTSGYTGELFF.

This clonotype was detected ten times or more. This chain links TRBV7-9 with TRBJ2-1; D is possibly TRBD1 (6 bases). CDR3 size: 12 residues. Between the trimmed V and J ends, which lost 0 bases and 10 bases, there was a span of 7 bases. CDR1 is SEHNR and CDR2 is FQNEAQ in the germline V gene (reference sequence). CDR3 sequence: CASSLAGQEQFF. The DNA of the CDR3 is TGTGCCAGCAGCTTAGCGGGACAAGAGCAGTTCTTC.

Ten or more counts support this clonotype. V usage is TRBV7-9 and J usage is TRBJ1-4; perhaps TRBD1 as D (5 bases). The CDR3 extends over 15 amino acids. Germline lookup yields CDR1 SEHNR and CDR2 FQNEAQ (reference sequence). Trimming took off 5 bases at V and 7 bases at J, with 17 bases between the two ends. CDR3 coding DNA: TGTGCCAGCAGCGTAGACAGTACAGTTCGTGAAAAACTGTTTTTT. Translated: CASSVDSTVREKLFF.

The chain couples TRBV5-1 to TRBJ2-2; D is possibly TRBD1 or TRBD2 (5 bases each). The V end lost 6 bases, the J end lost 6 bases, and 15 bases lay between the germline ends. This CDR3 has 14 amino acids. The germline CDR1 and CDR2 sequences are SGHRS and YFSETQ. In nucleotides, the CDR3 is TGCGCCAGCATTGAGGGGACCCAAGCCGGGGAGCTGTTTTTT. It yields the protein CASIEGTQAGELFF.

This clonotype was detected many times. The chain uses TRBV11-2 and TRBJ2-5; D gene ambiguous. This CDR3 region has 16 residues. CDR1 is SGHAT, CDR2 FQNNGV, per germline. V was clipped by 1 base and J by 2 bases, with 14 bases between them. The CDR3 protein is CASSLASGSQQETQYF. In DNA form, the CDR3 reads TGTGCCAGCAGCTTAGCGTCCGGCAGCCAGCAAGAGACCCAGTACTTC.

This clonotype was observed many times. This chain joins TRBV20-1 and TRBJ2-5, with D perhaps TRBD2 (5 bases). V was pared by 7 bases and J by 3 bases, with 15 bases between. From germline, CDR1 is DFQATT and CDR2 SNEGSKA (reference sequence). The CDR3 is 13 amino acids. Here the CDR3 reads CSVFLAEKETQYF. CDR3 coding DNA: TGCAGTGTCTTCCTAGCCGAAAAAGAGACCCAGTACTTC.

The chain employs TRBV6-2 or TRBV6-3 and TRBJ1-5, with 9 bases identical to TRBD1. This CDR3 has 17 amino acids. The V gene end was trimmed by 7 bases and the J gene end by 1 base; junction bases not matched to a gene: 11. Germline assignment: CDR1 MNHEY and CDR2 SVGEGT. The CDR3 protein is CASNGQGQGRSNQPQHF. The CDR3 coding sequence is TGTGCCAGCAACGGCCAAGGACAGGGGAGGAGCAATCAGCCCCAGCATTTT.

At least ten counts were recorded for this clonotype. The chain carries TRBV7-3 and TRBJ2-1, with D possibly TRBD1 on 6 matching bases. The CDR3 covers 12 residues. Trimming took 0 bases from V and 10 from J, leaving 7 bases between them. Germline lookup yields CDR1 SGHTA and CDR2 FQGTGA. CDR3 DNA: TGTGCCAGCAGCTTAACGACAGGAGAGCAGTTCTTC. Translated, it gives CASSLTTGEQFF.

Ten or more counts support this clonotype. The chain links TRBV12-3 or TRBV12-4 to TRBJ2-1; 9 nucleotides line up with TRBD1. This CDR3 spans 15 amino acids. V dropped 3 bases and J dropped 6; count of bases not matched to a gene: 6. The CDR3 DNA is TGTGCCAGCAGTTTTCCCGGACAGGGGATCAATGAGCAGTTCTTC. It encodes CASSFPGQGINEQFF.

This clonotype has at least ten counts. The V and J genes are TRBV30 and TRBJ1-2; D is unresolved. The germline V and J ends were trimmed by 4 bases and 4 bases, with 7 bases remaining between them. The CDR3 runs to 11 residues. From germline, CDR1 is GTSNPN and CDR2 SVGIG (reference sequence). In DNA form, the CDR3 reads TGTGCCTGGATGCGCCCCTATGGCTACACCTTC. Translating gives CAWMRPYGYTF.

This clonotype was counted between two and nine times. The CDR3 DNA follows: TGTGCCAGCAGCGTAGGTGCGGGAGAGCCCTACGAGCAGTACTTC. It encodes CASSVGAGEPYEQYF. V is TRBV9 and J is TRBJ2-7; 7 positions match TRBD2. Germline CDR1 and CDR2: SGDLS and YYNGEE. The CDR3 totals 15 residues. J lost 2 bases, V lost 0 bases, and 5 bases had no gene match.

This clonotype was observed at least ten times. The rearrangement links TRBV6-1 to TRBJ1-4, with TRBD1 as a possible D gene (5 bases). This CDR3 has 15 residues. Germline values: CDR1 MNHNS, CDR2 SASEGT. V was clipped by 0 bases and J by 8 bases, with 13 bases between them. The CDR3 DNA follows: TGTGCCAGCAGTGAAGCAACTGGGACGGACGAAAAACTGTTTTTT. It translates to CASSEATGTDEKLFF.

This clonotype was found many times. V usage is TRBV5-1 and J usage is TRBJ2-1; D gene unclear. The CDR3 spans 13 residues. Trimming left V 4 bases short and J 10 bases short, with 15 bases between. CDR1 is SGHRS and CDR2 is YFSETQ in the germline V gene. The CDR3, as DNA: TGCGCCAGCAGCCCAGAAAGGATCGGGGAGCAGTTCTTC. Amino acid sequence: CASSPERIGEQFF.

The table lists this clonotype with many counts. The rearrangement joins TRBV5-1 to TRBJ2-5; D gene ambiguous. The ends were cut back, 3 bases at V and 5 bases at J, with 14 bases in the middle. CDR3 size: 14 residues. Germline CDR1 reads SGHRS; CDR2 reads YFSETQ. The CDR3 sequence is CASSSDGRLETQYF. In DNA form, the CDR3 reads TGCGCCAGCAGCTCGGACGGACGATTGGAGACCCAGTACTTC.

This clonotype has ten or more counts. The rearrangement joins TRBV5-1 to TRBJ2-3, with 8 bases identical to TRBD1. This CDR3 spans 15 amino acids. Germline V gene data show CDR1 as SGHRS and CDR2 as YFSETQ. The V and J ends lost 3 bases and 3 bases, in that order; junction bases with no gene match: 6. The CDR3 nucleotides are TGCGCCAGCAGCTGGACAGGGTTAGATACAGATACGCAGTATTTT. Translating it yields CASSWTGLDTDTQYF.

In this sample, this clonotype turned up many times. This chain connects TRBV2 to TRBJ2-3, with 8 bases that match TRBD2. J was trimmed by 3 bases and V by 6 bases; bases with no gene match: 2. There are 13 residues in the CDR3. Germline-derived CDR1 and CDR2 are SNHLY and FYNNEI. The CDR3 here is CASRGGGTDTQYF. CDR3 nucleotide sequence: TGTGCCAGCAGGGGCGGGGGGACAGATACGCAGTATTTT.

This clonotype was counted ten times or more. The chain has TRBV2 and TRBJ2-1, with 11 bases identical to TRBD2. Germline-derived CDR1 and CDR2 are SNHLY and FYNNEI. The CDR3 spans 15 residues. V trimming: 6 bases; J trimming: 8 bases; junction bases outside the gene matches: 9. The CDR3 nucleotides are TGTGCCAGCAGCAATCCTAGCGGGAGGCCCCATGAGCAGTTCTTC. Translated: CASSNPSGRPHEQFF.

The table lists this clonotype with many counts. V usage is TRBV3-1 and J usage is TRBJ2-1, with D tentatively TRBD2 (6 bases). This CDR3 has 20 amino acids. V lost 0 bases, J lost 3 bases, and 24 bases lay in between. The germline gives CDR1 LGHDT, CDR2 YNNKEL (reference sequence). The CDR3 loop is CASSQDFRTRAGANYNEQFF. CDR3 bases: TGTGCCAGCAGCCAAGATTTCCGGACCCGAGCGGGCGCGAACTACAATGAGCAGTTCTTC.